The 20 T cell receptor beta chains below were found in one sample sequenced in a study of molecular identifiers for immune sequencing clone quantification. One entry per CDR3 protein, called by TCRdb with MiXCR from the PCR reads. This table holds approximately 550,000 distinct CDR3 sequences, 20% to 25% found once. The sequencing sample was made of naive CD8+ T cells from blood, with Jurkat cell RNA spiked in. Subset specified: FACS-sorted CD8+CD4-CCR7+CD45RA+ naive T cells. The receptors here all came from a human donor in good health. Some libraries in this study had Jurkat cell RNA spiked in.

Note on this clonotype: Being one base from a much bigger clone, this may be a read error. This chain connects TRBV24-1 to TRBJ2-1, with 7 bases matching TRBD2. The germline gives CDR1 KGHDR, CDR2 SFDVKD. Unmatched junction bases numbered 8, after V lost 4 bases and J lost 6 bases. This CDR3 has 15 residues. The CDR3 here is CATSDSGGSINEQFF. CDR3 nucleotides: TGTGCCACCAGTGACTCAGGCGGGAGTATCAATGAGCAGTTCTTC.

This clonotype has a single count. The junction departs from germline at one end; a sequencing error may be responsible. The V gene is TRBV7-9, the J gene TRBJ2-1, with a weak D call TRBD2 (5 bases). CDR3 length: 13 amino acids. Germline V CDR1 and CDR2: SEHNR, FQNEAQ (reference sequence). Here the CDR3 DNA reads TGTGCCAGCAGCCCAAGGACTTACAATGAGCAGTCCTTC. Its protein is CASSPRTYNEQSF.

This clonotype has a handful of counts. This chain links TRBV7-9 with TRBJ2-1; either TRBD1 or TRBD2 may fit D (6 bases each). The CDR3 has 14 residues. CDR1 is SEHNR and CDR2 is FQNEAQ in the germline V gene (reference sequence). The V end lost 2 bases, the J end lost 10 bases, and 15 bases lay between the germline ends. The CDR3 spells CASSLYAGEVEQFF. The CDR3 DNA reads as TGTGCCAGCAGCTTATATGCAGGGGAGGTCGAGCAGTTCTTC.

With respect to this clonotype: The missing conserved phenylalanine or tryptophan at the end of this CDR3 makes a read error likely. The V call is TRBV7-8, the J call TRBJ1-1; D call uncertain. Germline values: CDR1 SGHVS, CDR2 FQNEAQ. Trimming removed 2 bases from V and 1 base from J, with 5 bases in between. The CDR3 loop spans 13 amino acids. For the CDR3, the DNA is TGTGCCAGCAGCTTATTCAAGAACACTGAAGCTTTCCTT. Protein: CASSLFKNTEAFL.

The rearrangement joins TRBV29-1 to TRBJ2-2, with D possibly being TRBD1 or TRBD2 (5 bases each). CDR3 length: 14 amino acids. The V gene's germline CDR1 is SQVTM and CDR2 ANQGSEA. V lost 4 bases, J lost 2 bases, and 11 bases lay in between. The CDR3 loop reads CSVGGGTNTGELFF. In nucleotides, the CDR3 is TGCAGCGTTGGTGGGGGTACTAACACCGGGGAGCTGTTTTTT.

J is TRBJ2-7 and V is TRBV11-2; D might be TRBD2 (6 bases). Germline loops: CDR1 SGHAT, CDR2 FQNNGV. CDR3 length equals 16 residues. The V gene lost 1 base and the J gene lost 0 bases, with 13 bases spanning the gap. DNA for the CDR3: TGTGCCAGCAGCTTAGTAGGAAGCGGGCTCTCCTACGAGCAGTACTTC. This gives the protein CASSLVGSGLSYEQYF.

This clonotype was recorded only once. A much larger clone differs by one base, so this may be a read error. The rearrangement uses TRBV15 and TRBJ1-3; no firm D call. The CDR3 has 13 residues. The germline V gene encodes CDR1 LNHNV and CDR2 YYDKDF (reference sequence). The CDR3 DNA reads as TGTGCCACCAGCAAAAGCTCTGGAAGCACCATATATTTT. Amino acids: CATSKSSGSTIYF.

This clonotype was found many times. V gene TRBV29-1 combines with J gene TRBJ2-3; possible D gene TRBD2, 5 bases. The ends were cut back, 2 bases at V and 8 bases at J, with 8 bases in the middle. There are 11 residues in the CDR3. CDR1 is SQVTM, CDR2 ANQGSEA, per germline. In nucleotides, the CDR3 is TGCAGCGTTGAATCGGCGGGTACGCAGTATTTT. This sequence encodes CSVESAGTQYF.

This clonotype was counted between two and nine times. CDR3 sequence (DNA): TGTGCCAGCAGTTTACGAGCCGGGACGGTAAACTACGAGCAGTACTTC. Protein product: CASSLRAGTVNYEQYF. The J gene is TRBJ2-7, the V gene TRBV6-1; D possibly matches TRBD1 or TRBD2 (5 bases each). The V and J ends lost 5 bases and 3 bases respectively, with 20 bases between them. CDR1 and CDR2 (germline): MNHNS, SASEGT. The CDR3 is 16 residues long.

The table lists this clonotype with many counts. The chain carries TRBV6-5 and TRBJ1-5; tentative D call: TRBD1 (5 bases). Trimming removed 8 bases from V and 3 bases from J, with 11 bases in between. Germline-derived CDR1 and CDR2 are MNHEY and SVGAGI. The CDR3 is made up of 13 amino acids. The CDR3: CASAGTINQPQHF. In DNA form, the CDR3 reads TGTGCCAGCGCCGGGACCATCAATCAGCCCCAGCATTTT.

To note about this clonotype: Germline and junction disagree at one end, which may indicate a read error. V and J are TRBV5-6 and TRBJ1-1; D unresolved. Germline CDR1 reads SGHDT; CDR2 reads YYEEEE. The CDR3 has 13 residues. The CDR3 sequence: CASSWWANTVAFF. The CDR3 nucleotides are TGTGCCAGCAGCTGGTGGGCGAACACTGTAGCTTTCTTT.

Regarding this clonotype: With a much larger clone just one base away, this may be a read error. This chain links TRBV30 with TRBJ2-7; TRBD2 matches at 12 bases. V lost 1 base and J lost 12; bases outside the gene matches: 4. Looked up from germline, CDR1 is GTSNPN and CDR2 is SVGIG (reference sequence). The CDR3 loop spans 12 amino acids. CDR3 sequence reads: CAWSDTSGGRYF. The DNA for the CDR3 is TGTGCCTGGAGTGATACTAGCGGGGGGAGGTACTTC.

This clonotype occurred a few times. This chain connects TRBV2 to TRBJ1-1; 7 nucleotides agree with TRBD1. From germline, CDR1 is SNHLY and CDR2 FYNNEI. This CDR3 region has 14 residues. Trimming removed 3 bases from V and 6 bases from J; junction bases left unmatched: 7. The CDR3: CASSDRDSVAEAFF. The CDR3 DNA is TGTGCCAGCAGTGACAGGGACAGTGTCGCTGAAGCTTTCTTT.

For this clonotype: Given a much more abundant clone one base away, this may be a read error. The chain is built from TRBV7-9 and TRBJ2-7; unclear D gene. Trimming took off 5 bases at V and 5 bases at J, with 13 bases between the two ends. The CDR3 loop spans 13 amino acids. Germline V CDR1 and CDR2: SEHNR, FQNEAQ (reference sequence). CDR3 DNA sequence: TGTGCCAGCAGCAGAGAATCGGTCCACGAGCAGTACTTC. Translated, it gives CASSRESVHEQYF.

The J gene is TRBJ1-6, the V gene TRBV19, with no clear D. Germline V gene lookup returns CDR1 LNHDA and CDR2 SQIVND (reference sequence). The CDR3 covers 13 residues. V was shortened by 8 bases and J by 6 bases, with 11 bases between the two germline ends. CDR3 DNA: TGTGCCAGTTCTCAGTCCCCTAATTCACCCCTCCACTTT. This sequence encodes CASSQSPNSPLHF.

This clonotype was found many times. The chain couples TRBV5-4 to TRBJ2-2; 10 bases line up with TRBD2. J lost 3 bases, V lost 2 bases, and 4 bases had no gene match. The CDR3 loop spans 16 amino acids. The V gene's germline CDR1 is SGHNT and CDR2 YYREEE (reference sequence). This CDR3 reads CASSLGLAGDTGELFF. The CDR3 coding sequence is TGTGCCAGCAGCTTAGGTCTAGCGGGGGACACCGGGGAGCTGTTTTTT.

This clonotype came up a few times. The chain carries TRBV6-1 and TRBJ1-5; D is uncertain. The CDR3 loop spans 16 amino acids. Germline values: CDR1 MNHNS, CDR2 SASEGT. The V and J ends lost 4 bases and 0 bases respectively, with 13 bases between them. In nucleotides, the CDR3 is TGTGCCAGCAGTGCCCCGGTGGGGTATAGCAATCAGCCCCAGCATTTT. It translates to CASSAPVGYSNQPQHF.

This clonotype appeared a few times. The genes are TRBV12-3 or TRBV12-4 and TRBJ1-5; no clear D gene. V was shortened by 1 base and J by 5 bases, with 9 bases between the two germline ends. CDR3 length: 14 amino acids. The CDR3 region is CASSLGAAYQPQHF. The CDR3 coding sequence is TGTGCCAGCAGTTTAGGGGCCGCGTATCAGCCCCAGCATTTT.

The rearrangement joins TRBV20-1 to TRBJ2-2; 10 bases fit TRBD2. Per germline, CDR1 DFQATT and CDR2 SNEGSKA (reference sequence). The junction had 3 bases not matched to a gene; V was cut back by 4 bases and J by 1 base. The length of the CDR3 is 15 residues. The chain's CDR3 is CSATLAGVNTGELFF. For the CDR3, the DNA is TGCAGTGCTACGCTAGCGGGGGTGAACACCGGGGAGCTGTTTTTT.

Concerning this clonotype: This may come from a read error, since a much larger clone is one base off. The genes are TRBV5-4 and TRBJ2-7, with D uncertain. Germline V gene sequence: CDR1 SGHNT, CDR2 YYREEE (reference sequence). Trimming removed 4 bases from V and 4 bases from J, with 15 bases in between. CDR3 size: 14 residues. The CDR3: CASSLDGRLYEQYF. DNA for the CDR3: TGTGCCAGCAGCCTGGATGGCAGACTGTACGAGCAGTACTTC.